This TCR beta chain was recorded in a study of blood T cell repertoires in COVID-19. Germline V lookup: CDR1 LNHDA, CDR2 SQIVND (reference sequence). The CDR3 is made up of 13 amino acids. Trimming removed 1 base at V and 10 bases at J, with 13 bases between. Sequencing used immunoSEQ multiplex PCR; TCRdb keeps in-frame clones, though not all of them. The sample has some 200,000 clones, about four fifths seen once. This TCR came from a middle-aged woman with acute COVID-19. The gene calls are TRBV19 and TRBJ1-1; D is perhaps TRBD1 (5 bases). Input material: PBMCs or T cells enriched from blood (not recorded which). In nucleotides, the CDR3 is TGTGCCAGTAGTATAGGAGGAAACGGGGGAGCTTTCTTT. This sequence encodes CASSIGGNGGAFF. Variable domain in full (rest from reference TRBV19 and TRBJ1-1): DGGITQSPKYLFRKEGQNVTLSCEQNLNHDAMYWYRQDPGQGLRLIYYSQIVNDFQKGDIAEGYSVSREKKESFPLTVTSAQKNPTAFYLCASSIGGNGGAFFGQGTRLTVV.